This T cell receptor (beta chain) was sequenced during a study of technical replicates of blood from a few donors. V was pared by 4 bases and J by 8 bases, with 9 bases of the junction left unmatched. This CDR3 is 15 amino acids long. The germline V gene has CDR1 SGHRS and CDR2 YFSETQ. Repertoires were generated with immunoSEQ multiplex PCR, while TCRdb's copy carries only in-frame clones and drops some. The table has roughly 69,000 clones, about 97% seen once. The sequenced sample was T cells isolated from PBMCs. This TCR was recovered from a human donor in good health. V and J are TRBV5-1 and TRBJ1-4, with TRBD1 matching 9 bases. DNA of the CDR3: TGCGCCAGCAGCCCGACAGGGGGTCCGGAAGAAAAACTGTTTTTT. Its protein is CASSPTGGPEEKLFF. The full variable domain, completed using reference TRBV5-1 and TRBJ1-4, is KAGVTQTPRYLIKTRGQQVTLSCSPISGHRSVSWYQQTPGQGLQFLFEYFSETQRNKGNFPGRFSGRQFSNSRSEMNVSTLELGDSALYLCASSPTGGPEEKLFFGSGTQLSVL.